One sample yielded the 10 T cell receptor beta chains listed below, sequenced in a study of T cells in localized non-small cell lung cancer. Sequenced by immunoSEQ multiplex PCR; TCRdb stores in-frame clones only, minus some. This table holds about 72,000 clones, approximately 84% found once. The source was peripheral blood, collected before any cancer treatment. The source is a female donor older than 55 with stage I lung adenocarcinoma.

The V and J genes are TRBV4-2 and TRBJ2-7; D is possibly TRBD1 or TRBD2 (5 bases each). Germline V gene lookup returns CDR1 LGHNA and CDR2 YNFKEQ. Between the trimmed V and J ends, which lost 0 bases and 4 bases, there was a span of 10 bases. The CDR3 loop spans 14 amino acids. CDR3 coding DNA: TGTGCCAGCAGCCAAGATGAGGGACCGTACGAGCAGTACTTC. This sequence encodes CASSQDEGPYEQYF.

The V call is TRBV6-1, the J call TRBJ1-4, with D unresolved. The V end was cut by 2 bases, the J end by 7 bases, with 14 bases between. The V gene's germline CDR1 is MNHNS and CDR2 SASEGT. This CDR3 is built from 15 residues. CDR3 loop: CASSETLHSGEKLFF. Written as DNA, the CDR3 is TGTGCCAGCAGTGAAACACTCCACTCGGGTGAAAAACTGTTTTTT.

The chain uses TRBV7-2 and TRBJ2-7; D remains unclear. The CDR3 totals 13 residues. CDR1 is SGHTA and CDR2 is FQGNSA in the germline V gene. V lost 4 bases, J lost 2 bases, and 9 bases lay in between. CDR3 in amino acids: CASSYDGTYEQYF. CDR3 sequence (DNA): TGTGCCAGCAGCTACGACGGAACCTACGAGCAGTACTTC. Using reference TRBV7-2 and TRBJ2-7 for the parts outside the CDR3, the full variable domain is GAGVSQSPSNKVTEKGKDVELRCDPISGHTALYWYRQSLGQGLEFLIYFQGNSAPDKSGLPSDRFSAERTGGSVSTLTIQRTQQEDSAVYLCASSYDGTYEQYFGPGTRLTVT.

The chain uses TRBV7-2 and TRBJ2-3; 8 nucleotides match TRBD2. Germline V gene sequence: CDR1 SGHTA, CDR2 FQGNSA. This CDR3 contains 15 residues. Trimming at V came to 2 bases and at J to 0 bases, leaving 1 base not matched to a gene. The DNA of the CDR3 is TGTGCCAGCAGCTTAACTAGCGGTAGCACAGATACGCAGTATTTT. Protein sequence: CASSLTSGSTDTQYF.

The CDR3 sequence: CASRFRDPGDTQYF. The CDR3 nucleotides are TGTGCCAGTAGATTCCGGGACCCGGGGGATACGCAGTATTTT. The J gene is TRBJ2-3, the V gene TRBV19; D possibly uses TRBD1 or TRBD2 (5 bases each). Trimming removed 6 bases at V and 6 bases at J, with 16 bases between. CDR3 size: 14 residues. Germline CDR1 and CDR2: LNHDA and SQIVND (reference sequence).

This clone showed up just once. The chain is built from TRBV5-4 and TRBJ2-2, with D perhaps TRBD1 (5 bases). Trimming took 4 bases from V and 5 from J, leaving 9 bases between them. CDR1 and CDR2 (germline): SGHNT, YYREEE (reference sequence). The CDR3 consists of 13 residues. The CDR3: CASSAGQTGELFF. Written as DNA, the CDR3 is TGTGCCAGCAGCGCCGGACAAACCGGGGAGCTGTTTTTT. Based on the CDR3 plus reference TRBV5-4 and TRBJ2-2, the full variable domain is ETGVTQSPTHLIKTRGQQVTLRCSSQSGHNTVSWYQQALGQGPQFIFQYYREEENGRGNFPPRFSGLQFPNYSSELNVNALELDDSALYLCASSAGQTGELFFGEGSRLTVL.

The chain's CDR3 is CASSPPVAGARGTGELFF. The CDR3 DNA follows: TGCGCCAGCAGCCCCCCGGTAGCGGGTGCACGCGGCACCGGGGAGCTGTTTTTT. The chain carries TRBV5-1 and TRBJ2-2; 7 nucleotides match TRBD2. Germline loops: CDR1 SGHRS, CDR2 YFSETQ. J gave up 4 bases and V 4 bases, and 16 bases lay outside the gene matches. This CDR3 spans 18 amino acids.

The CDR3 here is CASSYPGGGETQYF. The DNA for the CDR3 is TGTGCCAGCAGTTACCCCGGGGGCGGGGAGACCCAGTACTTC. The V gene is TRBV6-6, the J gene TRBJ2-5, with D tentatively TRBD1 or TRBD2 (6 bases each). V gave up 2 bases and J gave up 5 bases, with 12 bases separating them. The CDR3 covers 14 residues. Germline V lookup: CDR1 MNHNY, CDR2 SVGAGI (reference sequence).

The table lists this clone with a few counts. This sequence joins TRBV6-1 and TRBJ2-7; 14 nucleotides agree with TRBD2. From germline, CDR1 is MNHNS and CDR2 SASEGT. The CDR3 covers 17 residues. Losses at the gene ends were 4 bases for V and 5 bases for J; bases not matched to a gene: 10. The CDR3 spells CASSGTSGGMSGDEQYF. Here the CDR3 DNA reads TGTGCCAGCAGTGGGACTAGCGGGGGGATGTCAGGCGACGAGCAGTACTTC.

This clone was recorded only once. The V gene is TRBV7-9, the J gene TRBJ2-3; D perhaps matches TRBD1 (6 bases). The V gene lost 2 bases and the J gene lost 0 bases, with 9 bases spanning the gap. The CDR3 runs 15 residues. Germline V gives CDR1 SEHNR, CDR2 FQNEAQ (reference sequence). This CDR3 reads CASSLNRASTDTQYF. The CDR3 DNA reads as TGTGCCAGCAGCTTAAACAGGGCTAGCACAGATACGCAGTATTTT.